This T cell receptor (beta chain) appears in the sequencing data of a study of cytomegalovirus exposure and HLA in healthy donors. About the study: Early released data comprised 80 million to 90 million unique TCRs from HLA-typed donors.

Study outcomes and limitations: In a later analysis, V- and J-gene trimming of beta chains associated with a DCLRE1C missense variant, replicated independently. 16,951 TCR beta sequences were associated with HLA alleles at 0.05 false discovery rate in a later analysis.

The PCR used 60 Vbeta and 13 Jbeta primers. Sequencing used immunoSEQ multiplex PCR; TCRdb keeps in-frame clones, though not all of them. The table has 140,000 to 150,000 clones, roughly 70% seen once. This clone was observed a few times. The antigen is unknown. Material for sequencing was PBMCs. The origin of this receptor is a man younger than 40 in good health and CMV-seronegative.

This CDR3 reads CASIRQGAVSPLHF. DNA of the CDR3: TGTGCCAGCATTCGACAGGGGGCTGTGTCACCCCTCCACTTT. The chain carries TRBV6-6 and TRBJ1-6, with 10 positions matching TRBD1. The CDR3 contains 14 residues. V lost 7 bases, J lost 10 bases, and 7 bases stayed unmatched. Per the germline V gene, CDR1 is MNHNY and CDR2 is SVGAGI (reference sequence).